The 9 T cell receptor beta chains listed next were all sequenced from one sample in a study of OX40 agonist ivuxolimab in advanced cancers. TCRdb's copy holds only in-frame clones and misses some; the assay was immunoSEQ multiplex PCR. The sample lists roughly 100,000 clones; about 90% were seen once. The starting material was CD4+ or CD8+ T cells sorted from blood, obtained in a trial of the OX40 agonist ivuxolimab. The source of these receptors is an adult with an advanced solid tumor such as melanoma, head and neck, liver or kidney cancer.

V and J are TRBV7-2 and TRBJ1-1, with D possibly TRBD1 on 5 matching bases. V shed 5 bases and J shed 5 bases, with 12 bases lying between them. Germline V gene data show CDR1 as SGHTA and CDR2 as FQGNSA. The CDR3 extends over 13 amino acids. CDR3 DNA sequence: TGTGCCAGCAGCCCCCAGGGAGGAACTGAAGCTTTCTTT. Protein product: CASSPQGGTEAFF.

Worth noting for this clone: A junction boundary mismatches the germline segment, possibly from a read error. V gene TRBV5-4 combines with J gene TRBJ2-5; D not certain. The V gene's germline CDR1 is SGHNT and CDR2 YYREEE (reference sequence). The CDR3 extends over 16 amino acids. CDR3: CASSLAGFPGQETQYF. CDR3 DNA: TGTGCCAGCAGTTTGGCCGGATTCCCTGGGCAAGAGACCCAGTACTTC.

This rearrangement joins TRBV6-6 to TRBJ2-5, with 12 bases matching TRBD1. The junction had 2 bases not matched to a gene; V was cut back by 1 base and J by 5 bases. The CDR3 loop spans 15 amino acids. CDR1 is MNHNY and CDR2 is SVGAGI in the germline V gene (reference sequence). The CDR3 reads CASSYYGTGGETQYF. The CDR3 coding sequence is TGTGCCAGCAGTTACTACGGGACAGGGGGCGAGACCCAGTACTTC.

V gene TRBV18 combines with J gene TRBJ2-5; D not certain. V lost 2 bases and J 3 bases, leaving 1 base between the germline ends. Germline CDR1 and CDR2: KGHSH and LQKENI. CDR3 size: 11 residues. CDR3 sequence: CASSPKETQYF. The CDR3 DNA reads as TGTGCCAGCTCACCAAAAGAGACCCAGTACTTC.

The CDR3 region is CASSLNSPPGDIQYF. DNA for the CDR3: TGTGCCAGCAGTTTAAATAGTCCTCCCGGGGACATTCAGTACTTC. J is TRBJ2-4 and V is TRBV28; tentative D call: TRBD2 (5 bases). Per germline, CDR1 MDHEN and CDR2 SYDVKM. Trimming took off 2 bases at V and 8 bases at J, with 16 bases between the two ends. The CDR3 spans 15 residues.

In this sample, this clone turned up a few times. The V call is TRBV29-1, the J call TRBJ1-5, with unresolved D. Germline CDR1 reads SQVTM; CDR2 reads ANQGSEA. Trimming took 1 base from V and 4 from J, leaving 8 bases between them. CDR3 length equals 13 residues. The CDR3 loop is CSVEVERNQPQHF. The CDR3 bases are TGCAGCGTTGAAGTCGAGAGGAATCAGCCCCAGCATTTT. Drawing the rest from reference TRBV29-1 and TRBJ1-5, the complete variable domain is SAVISQKPSRDICQRGTSLTIQCQVDSQVTMMFWYRQQPGQSLTLIATANQGSEATYESGFVIDKFPISRPNLTFSTLTVSNMSPEDSSIYLCSVEVERNQPQHFGDGTRLSIL.

The chain uses TRBV6-5 and TRBJ1-5, with 9 bases matching TRBD1. This CDR3 spans 14 amino acids. V was pared by 5 bases and J by 7 bases, with 6 bases of the junction left unmatched. The germline V gene has CDR1 MNHEY and CDR2 SVGAGI. The CDR3 region is CASSRTGEVQPQHF. The CDR3 nucleotides are TGTGCCAGCAGTCGGACAGGGGAGGTGCAGCCCCAGCATTTT.

The CDR3 coding sequence is TGTGCCAGCAGTCCCTTAGGACTAGCGCGAAGCTCCTACGAGCAGTACTTC. Protein: CASSPLGLARSSYEQYF. The chain links TRBV27 to TRBJ2-7; TRBD2 matches 9 bases. The CDR3 covers 17 residues. Germline trimming cut 5 bases from V and 0 bases from J; bases unmatched to any gene: 11. CDR1 is MNHEY, CDR2 SMNVEV, per germline (reference sequence).

This clone occurred once. V is TRBV6-5 and J is TRBJ1-6, with D tentatively TRBD1 (6 bases). Germline V gives CDR1 MNHEY, CDR2 SVGAGI. This CDR3 is built from 14 residues. V dropped 4 bases and J dropped 7 bases, with 11 bases sitting between them. CDR3 region: CASSLDRWNSPLHF. CDR3 in DNA: TGTGCCAGCAGTTTGGACAGATGGAATTCACCCCTCCACTTT.